This TCR beta chain was found in a study of low-dose radiotherapy and immunotherapy resistance in tumors. The wider study: Every two weeks, cyclophosphamide 200 mg/m2 was infused one day before radiation plus immunotherapy. Aspirin was administered orally at 300 mg daily for four cycles, commencing on cycle 1 day 1.

Looked up from germline, CDR1 is DFQATT and CDR2 is SNEGSKA (reference sequence). The CDR3 sequence is 15 residues long. Described time point: before trial treatment. Low-dose radiotherapy, low-dose cyclophosphamide, aspirin, ipilimumab and nivolumab were all given to the donors. First-strand cDNA relied on TRAV- and TRBV-specific primers spanning alpha and beta chains. A roughly 19-cycle PCR with a constant-region primer and V-primer adapter amplified TCRs. mRNA that had been isolated underwent amplification through in vitro transcription. TCRdb called the reads again in MiXCR, with one record for every CDR3 protein. The data contain about 64,000 distinct CDR3 sequences, 26% of them seen just once; the ten biggest clones take up around 6.7%. Points on this clonotype: At one boundary the junction diverges from the germline segment, which might be a read error.

The chain combines TRBV20-1 with TRBJ2-1; TRBD1 or TRBD2 may be the D gene (5 bases each). This TCR came from a male donor with rectosigmoid adenocarcinoma. This material consisted of PBMCs, taken before treatment. CDR3 nucleotide sequence: TGCAGTGGTAGACCCGGGCGACTCGGGGCGGATGAGCAGTTCTTC. Translated, it gives CSGRPGRLGADEQFF.